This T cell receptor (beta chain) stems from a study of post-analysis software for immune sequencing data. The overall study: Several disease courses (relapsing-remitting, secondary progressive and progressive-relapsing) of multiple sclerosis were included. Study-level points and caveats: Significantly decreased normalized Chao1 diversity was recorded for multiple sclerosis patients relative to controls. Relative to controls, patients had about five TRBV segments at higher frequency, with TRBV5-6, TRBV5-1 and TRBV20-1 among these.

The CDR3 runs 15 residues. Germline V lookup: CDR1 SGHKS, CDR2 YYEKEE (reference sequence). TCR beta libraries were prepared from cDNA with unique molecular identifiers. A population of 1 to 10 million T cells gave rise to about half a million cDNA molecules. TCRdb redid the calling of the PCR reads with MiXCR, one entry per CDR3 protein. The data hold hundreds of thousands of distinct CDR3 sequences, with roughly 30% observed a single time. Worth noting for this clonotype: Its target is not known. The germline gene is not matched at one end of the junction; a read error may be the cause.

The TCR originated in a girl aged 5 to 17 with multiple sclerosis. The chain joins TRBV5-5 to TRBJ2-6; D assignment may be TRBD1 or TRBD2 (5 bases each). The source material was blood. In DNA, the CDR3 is TGTGCCAGCAGCCCCAACAGTGCCGGGGCCAACGTCCTGCCTTTC. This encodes CASSPNSAGANVLPF.